This TCR beta chain comes out of a study of T-cell reconstitution after alpha-beta-depleted transplantation in children. The authors prepared the TCRbeta library with unique molecular identifiers. TCRdb called the PCR reads again in MiXCR, with one record for every CDR3 protein. The sample holds 350,000 to 400,000 distinct CDR3 sequences, about a fifth seen once. This CDR3 is 15 amino acids long. V lost 6 bases, J lost 7 bases, and 21 bases lay in between. Germline assignment: CDR1 SQVTM and CDR2 ANQGSEA. The chain has TRBV29-1 and TRBJ1-4, with D maybe TRBD1 (5 bases). Sequenced here: PBMCs from the stem cell graft donor, sampled from the stem cell graft. This TCR came from a human donor who donated a stem cell graft to a child with acute myeloid leukemia. The CDR3 here is CSVLAGGAVSEKLFF. Here the CDR3 DNA reads TGCAGCGTCCTAGCGGGGGGAGCAGTATCTGAAAAACTGTTTTTT.